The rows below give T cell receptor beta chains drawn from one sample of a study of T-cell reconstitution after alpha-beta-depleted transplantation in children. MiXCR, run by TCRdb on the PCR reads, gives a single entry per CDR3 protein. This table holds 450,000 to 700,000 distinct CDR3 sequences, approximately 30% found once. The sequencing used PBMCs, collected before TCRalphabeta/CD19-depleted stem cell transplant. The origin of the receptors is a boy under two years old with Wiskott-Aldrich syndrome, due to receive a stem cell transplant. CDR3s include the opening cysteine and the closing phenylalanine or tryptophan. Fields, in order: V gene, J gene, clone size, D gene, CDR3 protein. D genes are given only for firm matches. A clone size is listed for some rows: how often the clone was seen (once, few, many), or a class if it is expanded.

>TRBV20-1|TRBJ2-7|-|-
CSASPTPGEQYF
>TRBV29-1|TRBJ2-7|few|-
CSVLDCPQLCEQYF
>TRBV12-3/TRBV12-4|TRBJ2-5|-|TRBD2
CASRLAGTPQETQYF
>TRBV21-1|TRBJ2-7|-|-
CASSKEAREGPYEQYF
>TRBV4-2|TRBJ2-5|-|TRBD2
CASSQGTSGKQETQYF
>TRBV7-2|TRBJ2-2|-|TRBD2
CASSLGLAGGDTGELFF
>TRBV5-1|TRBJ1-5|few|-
CASSIQPNQPQHF
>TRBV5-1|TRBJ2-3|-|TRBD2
CASSFHSGSGNTQYF
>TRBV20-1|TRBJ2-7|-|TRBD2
CSARSGTSGRALGEQYF
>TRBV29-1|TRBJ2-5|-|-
CSVRGRYQETQYF
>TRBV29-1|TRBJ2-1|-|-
CSVVSDGEQFF
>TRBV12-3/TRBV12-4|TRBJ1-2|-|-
CASSLYGREVHYGYTF
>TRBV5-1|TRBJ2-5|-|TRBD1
CASRRGTGRSQETQYF
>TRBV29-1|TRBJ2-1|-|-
CSDRRGSYNEQFF
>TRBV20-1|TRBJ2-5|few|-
CSAREETQYF
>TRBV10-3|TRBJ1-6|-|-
CASGDGRWDILF
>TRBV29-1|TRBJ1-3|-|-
CSARDSGNTIYF